The 23 T cell receptor beta chains below all came from one sample that was sequenced in a study of blood T cell repertoires in COVID-19. Libraries were prepared by immunoSEQ multiplex PCR; TCRdb keeps only in-frame clonotypes and omits some of them. The sample carries roughly 46,000 clones, 75% to 90% recorded once. Sequencing was done on a sample of peripheral blood. These receptors originate from a human donor with active COVID-19. The donor label of this sample is uncertain.

The gene calls are TRBV6-5 and TRBJ1-6; D perhaps matches TRBD1 (5 bases). CDR3 length: 15 amino acids. Trimming removed 6 bases at V and 7 bases at J, with 16 bases between. Germline V gene lookup returns CDR1 MNHEY and CDR2 SVGAGI. The chain's CDR3 is CASRGWGTPNSPLHF. The CDR3 coding sequence is TGTGCCAGCAGGGGGTGGGGCACGCCCAATTCACCCCTCCACTTT.

The CDR3 DNA is TGTGCCAGCAGCACCGGACAGGGTATCTACGAGCAGTACTTC. It is translated as CASSTGQGIYEQYF. V usage is TRBV7-2 and J usage is TRBJ2-7; 8 bases agree with TRBD1. The CDR3 is 14 amino acids. V trimming: 5 bases; J trimming: 3 bases; junction bases outside the gene matches: 6. The V gene's germline CDR1 is SGHTA and CDR2 FQGNSA.

The table lists this clone with a few counts. The chain is built from TRBV13 and TRBJ2-1, with 7 bases lining up with TRBD2. The CDR3 is 14 amino acids. V shed 2 bases and J 5 bases; nucleotides not matched to a gene: 3. Germline V gene lookup returns CDR1 PRHDT and CDR2 FYEKMQ (reference sequence). The CDR3 nucleotides are TGTGCCAGCAGCTTATGGCTAGCGGACAATGAGCAGTTCTTC. Its translation is CASSLWLADNEQFF.

The V gene is TRBV10-3, the J gene TRBJ1-6; the D gene is possibly TRBD1 (6 bases). The germline V gene encodes CDR1 ENHRY and CDR2 SYGVKD. The ends were cut back, 0 bases at V and 10 bases at J, with 13 bases in the middle. The CDR3 covers 15 residues. This CDR3 is CAISESKAGASPLHF. As DNA, the CDR3 is TGTGCCATCAGTGAGTCGAAGGCAGGGGCCTCACCCCTCCACTTT.

This clone was detected once. The chain couples TRBV5-1 to TRBJ2-7; perhaps TRBD2 as D (6 bases). Germline CDR1 is SGHRS and CDR2 is YFSETQ. V was pared by 5 bases and J by 0 bases, with 18 bases between. This CDR3 contains 16 residues. The chain's CDR3 is CASRIAPGGDSYEQYF. Written as DNA, the CDR3 is TGCGCCAGCAGGATCGCCCCAGGAGGGGACTCCTACGAGCAGTACTTC.

The chain links TRBV28 to TRBJ2-3; 8 nucleotides align to TRBD1. Trimming cost V 8 bases and J 3 bases; bases outside gene matches: 13. CDR1 and CDR2 (germline): MDHEN, SYDVKM. The CDR3 extends over 16 amino acids. CDR3 amino acids: CASLSTGTGYTDTQYF. In DNA form, the CDR3 reads TGTGCCAGCCTTTCAACCGGGACAGGATATACAGATACGCAGTATTTT. The full variable domain, with the rest looked up from reference TRBV28 and TRBJ2-3, is DVKVTQSSRYLVKRTGEKVFLECVQDMDHENMFWYRQDPGLGLRLIYFSYDVKMKEKGDIPEGYSVSREKKERFSLILESASTNQTSMYLCASLSTGTGYTDTQYFGPGTRLTVL.

Points on this clone: One junction end disagrees with the germline gene, perhaps due to a read error. The rearrangement links TRBV12-3 or TRBV12-4 to TRBJ2-1, with 8 bases fitting TRBD1. The CDR3 extends over 13 amino acids. The DNA for the CDR3 is TGTGCCAGCAGCTTAGACAGGGGATATGAGCAGTTCTTC. It yields the protein CASSLDRGYEQFF.

The rearrangement joins TRBV5-1 to TRBJ2-7; weak D call: TRBD1 (5 bases). This CDR3 region has 15 residues. The V end was cut by 3 bases, the J end by 2 bases, with 15 bases between. Germline V gene sequence: CDR1 SGHRS, CDR2 YFSETQ. The DNA for the CDR3 is TGCGCCAGCAGCTCCCTCGGCCAGGGTGCCTACGAGCAGTACTTC. Amino acid sequence: CASSSLGQGAYEQYF. The whole variable domain, filled in from reference TRBV5-1 and TRBJ2-7, reads KAGVTQTPRYLIKTRGQQVTLSCSPISGHRSVSWYQQTPGQGLQFLFEYFSETQRNKGNFPGRFSGRQFSNSRSEMNVSTLELGDSALYLCASSSLGQGAYEQYFGPGTRLTVT.

The chain is built from TRBV11-3 and TRBJ2-1, with a possible D match to TRBD1 (5 bases). The CDR3 length is 15 residues. Germline CDR1 and CDR2: SGHNT and YENEEA. The V gene lost 6 bases and the J gene lost 4 bases, with 16 bases spanning the gap. The CDR3 nucleotides are TGTGCCAGCAGTATCAATCCAGGGTTTTACAATGAGCAGTTCTTC. Protein sequence: CASSINPGFYNEQFF.

This chain joins TRBV10-3 and TRBJ2-7; 10 bases match TRBD2. The CDR3 extends over 14 amino acids. CDR1 ENHRY and CDR2 SYGVKD come from the germline V gene. V lost 10 bases and J lost 2; bases outside the gene matches: 8. DNA of the CDR3: TGTGCCAGCGGAACTAGCGGGACCACCTACGAGCAGTACTTC. Translating it yields CASGTSGTTYEQYF.

The gene calls are TRBV5-6 and TRBJ2-1, with 8 nucleotides matching TRBD1. In germline, CDR1 is SGHDT, CDR2 YYEEEE. Unmatched junction bases numbered 7, after V lost 3 bases and J lost 2 bases. The CDR3 totals 16 residues. Here the CDR3 DNA reads TGTGCCAGCAGCTCCGACAGGGGTCAAGCCTACAATGAGCAGTTCTTC. Translation: CASSSDRGQAYNEQFF.

The genes are TRBV28 and TRBJ1-5, with a weak D call TRBD1 (6 bases). The germline V and J ends were trimmed by 7 bases and 6 bases, with 10 bases remaining between them. This CDR3 spans 12 amino acids. Germline CDR1 MDHEN, CDR2 SYDVKM. The chain's CDR3 is CASMTGFQPQHF. For the CDR3, the DNA is TGTGCCAGCATGACAGGCTTTCAGCCCCAGCATTTT.

The chain employs TRBV25-1 and TRBJ2-7; TRBD1 matches at 9 bases. This CDR3 has 15 residues. Trimming took 4 bases from V and 3 from J; bases not matched to a gene: 7. CDR1 MGHDK and CDR2 SYGVNS come from the germline V gene. For the CDR3, the DNA is TGTGCCAGCAGTGTTTCCGGGACAGGGATCTACGAGCAGTACTTC. Its protein is CASSVSGTGIYEQYF.

This chain links TRBV27 with TRBJ2-7, with D possibly TRBD1 on 5 matching bases. CDR1 is MNHEY, CDR2 SMNVEV, per germline (reference sequence). The CDR3 totals 16 residues. The ends were cut back, 1 base at V and 1 base at J, with 14 bases in the middle. The CDR3 reads CASSLFADTLSYEQYF. The CDR3 DNA reads as TGTGCCAGCAGTTTATTTGCGGACACACTTTCCTACGAGCAGTACTTC.

The gene calls are TRBV5-1 and TRBJ1-1, with a tentative D call TRBD1 (6 bases). The length of the CDR3 is 13 residues. V was clipped by 0 bases and J by 6 bases, with 9 bases between them. Per the germline V gene, CDR1 is SGHRS and CDR2 is YFSETQ. CDR3 nucleotides: TGCGCCAGCAGCTTGGTGCCAGGGGCTGAAGCTTTCTTT. It encodes CASSLVPGAEAFF.

The chain employs TRBV19 and TRBJ2-5; maybe TRBD1 (5 bases). V was trimmed by 0 bases and J by 4 bases, leaving 12 bases between them. Germline V gives CDR1 LNHDA, CDR2 SQIVND (reference sequence). This CDR3 is built from 15 residues. Here the CDR3 DNA reads TGTGCCAGTAGTATAGACAGGGTGCCCCCAGAGACCCAGTACTTC. It yields the protein CASSIDRVPPETQYF.

Turning to this clone: Germline is not matched at one junction end, which may reflect a read error. CDR3 DNA: TGTGCCAGCTCACCCTCCGACGAGCAGTACTTC. Translation gives CASSPSDEQYF. This chain joins TRBV18 and TRBJ2-7, with D uncertain. Germline V gives CDR1 KGHSH, CDR2 LQKENI. This CDR3 is built from 11 residues. The entire variable domain, with the rest obtained from reference TRBV18 and TRBJ2-7, is as follows: NAGVMQNPRHLVRRRGQEARLRCSPMKGHSHVYWYRQLPEEGLKFMVYLQKENIIDESGMPKERFSAEFPKEGPSILRIQQVVRGDSAAYFCASSPSDEQYFGPGTRLTVT.

The rearrangement links TRBV7-3 to TRBJ1-1; D uncertain. CDR1 and CDR2 from the germline V gene are SGHTA and FQGTGA. The V end was cut by 5 bases, the J end by 1 base, with 8 bases between. The CDR3 sequence is 13 residues long. The CDR3 DNA is TGTGCCAGCAGCGTGAGCCGGAACACTGAAGCTTTCTTT. Translation gives CASSVSRNTEAFF.

The V call is TRBV10-3, the J call TRBJ2-1; possible D gene TRBD1, 5 bases. The V end lost 2 bases, the J end lost 2 bases, and 13 bases lay between the germline ends. CDR1 is ENHRY, CDR2 SYGVKD, per germline. This CDR3 comprises 16 residues. The CDR3 loop is CAISEMGRQTYNEQFF. Written as DNA, the CDR3 is TGTGCCATCAGTGAGATGGGGCGGCAGACCTACAATGAGCAGTTCTTC.

The V and J genes are TRBV12-2 and TRBJ1-3; TRBD1 is taken as the D call from the table, unchecked against the DNA. TRBV12-2 is flagged as a pseudogene. The CDR3 extends over 15 amino acids. The CDR3 bases are TGCGGGGGACAGCCGTACCTGATCTCTGGAAACACCATATATTTT. It codes for CGGQPYLISGNTIYF.

The chain joins TRBV3-1 (or the pseudogene TRBV3-2) to TRBJ1-3; D ambiguous. This CDR3 spans 19 amino acids. The germline V gene encodes CDR1 LGHDT and CDR2 YNNKEL (reference sequence). V lost 3 bases, J lost 0 bases, and 21 bases lay in between. The CDR3 DNA reads TGTGCCAGCAGCCACCTGGCCGGCGGCCAGAAAAGCTCTGGAAACACCATATATTTT. Translation: CASSHLAGGQKSSGNTIYF.

This rearrangement joins TRBV6-5 to TRBJ1-1, with 7 positions matching TRBD1. CDR3 length equals 13 residues. Trimming removed 5 bases from V and 5 bases from J; junction bases left unmatched: 5. From germline, CDR1 is MNHEY and CDR2 SVGAGI. CDR3 loop: CASSPTGETEAFF. DNA of the CDR3: TGTGCCAGCAGTCCTACAGGGGAAACTGAAGCTTTCTTT.

This clone was seen a single time. The V and J genes are TRBV7-8 and TRBJ2-7; D call uncertain. CDR1 and CDR2 (germline): SGHVS, FQNEAQ. The CDR3 has 12 amino acids. V lost 1 base to trimming and J lost 4 bases, with 5 bases between them. The CDR3 loop reads CASSLERYEQYF. CDR3 DNA sequence: TGTGCCAGCAGCTTAGAACGGTACGAGCAGTACTTC.